This is a list of T cell receptor beta chains from one sample in a study of CD8+ T cells in alopecia areata. Libraries were prepared by immunoSEQ multiplex PCR; TCRdb keeps only in-frame clonotypes and omits some of them. The sample holds 100,000 to 150,000 clones, more than 40% seen once. The sequencing here drew on CD8+ T cells sorted from blood, taken at week 0. These receptors were collected from a human donor with alopecia areata. The conserved cysteine and the conserved F or W are not part of the CDR3 here.

>TRBV29-1
SVEEQGGPGYT
>TRBV7-9
ASTPPLAGYNEQF
>TRBV30
AWSVGAGGFTQY
>TRBV19
ASSVRDRVGVGELF
>TRBV5-4
ASSQGTGNNYGYT
>TRBV18
ASSPDREGQPQH
>TRBV4-2
ASSQEGGGGEDYEQY
>TRBV19
ASMSGTLLNTEAF
>TRBV5-1
ASSPAGEIYGYT
>TRBV7-9
ASSLVQGYYEQY
>TRBV29-1
SVEEKRSYEQY
>TRBV29-1
SVGSPGTGRYEQY
>TRBV13
ASSLAENYGYT
>TRBV30
AWSVRHTSTDTQY
>TRBV6-5
ASTPGTGTNGYT
>TRBV13
ASSPEQGAEQF
>TRBV9
ASSRGGGTDTQY
>TRBV6-5
AAAGGNNSPLH
>TRBV5-1
ASSSENYGYT
>TRBV6-5
ASSYSLHLGNTEAF
>TRBV7-8
ASSERGGNTEAF
>TRBV13
ASSLLEAGEAF
>TRBV7-2
ASSPRSGGAGETQY
>TRBV27
ASSLGRGQPQH
>TRBV29-1
SVGSGEAGPQH